What follows are 15 T cell receptor beta chains derived from one specimen sequenced in a study of T cells in Graves' hyperthyroidism and ophthalmopathy. The source material, RNA transcripts, was used to amplify TCR beta CDR3 regions. TCR CDR3 regions were first amplified by RT-PCR with HTBI primers. TCRdb independently ran MiXCR on the multiplex PCR reads; one entry per CDR3 protein. The sample shows 500,000 to 650,000 distinct CDR3 sequences, about 15% of them seen only once. The sample comprised blood. Every receptor here comes from a woman aged 45 to 65 with Graves' ophthalmopathy.

This clonotype was picked up many times. The chain is built from TRBV10-3 and TRBJ2-5; TRBD2 is a possible D gene (6 bases). Trimming left V 3 bases short and J 2 bases short, with 13 bases between. This CDR3 is 15 amino acids long. Germline CDR1 and CDR2: ENHRY and SYGVKD. CDR3 region: CAISDVADPQETQYF. The CDR3 coding sequence is TGTGCCATCAGTGATGTAGCGGATCCTCAAGAGACCCAGTACTTC.

The chain employs TRBV19 and TRBJ2-2; D assignment may be TRBD1 or TRBD2 (5 bases each). The CDR3 is 16 residues long. Germline V gene sequence: CDR1 LNHDA, CDR2 SQIVND (reference sequence). V lost 5 bases and J 0 bases, leaving 13 bases between the germline ends. Here the CDR3 reads CASSVSGTPNTGELFF. The CDR3 region has the DNA TGTGCCAGTAGTGTCTCGGGGACCCCGAACACCGGGGAGCTGTTTTTT.

This clonotype has just a few counts. Because the CDR3's place on the DNA is in doubt, the DNA is left out and the CDR3 is given as listed by TCRdb. This chain links TRBV27 with TRBJ1-6; the table gives TRBD1 as D, unverified against the DNA. Germline V gives CDR1 MNHEY, CDR2 SMNVEV (reference sequence). Both ends counted, the CDR3 spans 17 residues. The CDR3 spells CASSSSGWAGDNSPLHF.

Many counts were recorded for this clonotype. The genes are TRBV6-2 or TRBV6-3 and TRBJ1-1, with 7 bases fitting TRBD1. The CDR3 runs 13 residues. Germline V CDR1 and CDR2: MNHEY, SVGEGT. V was clipped by 7 bases and J by 6 bases; unmatched bases: 8. The CDR3 nucleotides read TGTGCCAGCACCAAAGACAGGGAATCTGAAGCTTTCTTT. It is translated as CASTKDRESEAFF.

V and J are TRBV6-1 and TRBJ2-1, with 7 positions matching TRBD2. Germline V gene lookup returns CDR1 MNHNS and CDR2 SASEGT. This CDR3 is built from 14 residues. With 7 bases clipped from V and 4 bases from J, the junction kept 7 bases outside the gene matches. The CDR3 DNA follows: TGTGCCAGCAATCGGGAGGCGGAATACAATGAGCAGTTCTTC. It specifies CASNREAEYNEQFF.

This clonotype was detected many times. The chain joins TRBV27 to TRBJ1-2, with 7 positions matching TRBD1. J was trimmed by 4 bases and V by 2 bases; bases with no gene match: 4. The V gene's germline CDR1 is MNHEY and CDR2 SMNVEV (reference sequence). The CDR3 is made up of 14 amino acids. CDR3 protein: CASSLRGGGYGYTF. In nucleotides, the CDR3 is TGTGCCAGCAGTTTAAGAGGGGGCGGCTATGGCTACACCTTC.

This clonotype appeared many times. The chain recombines TRBV6-1 with TRBJ2-7, with TRBD1 matching over 7 bases. The CDR3 consists of 15 residues. V trimming: 5 bases; J trimming: 2 bases; junction bases outside the gene matches: 9. Germline-derived CDR1 and CDR2 are MNHNS and SASEGT. CDR3 sequence reads: CASSQRQGTPYEQYF. The CDR3 region has the DNA TGTGCCAGCAGTCAGAGACAGGGAACCCCCTACGAGCAGTACTTC.

This clonotype was counted at least ten times. The rearrangement uses TRBV2 and TRBJ2-7, with TRBD2 matching 10 bases. CDR3 length equals 15 residues. CDR1 SNHLY and CDR2 FYNNEI come from the germline V gene. V gave up 4 bases and J gave up 2 bases; unmatched junction bases: 5. The chain's CDR3 is CASSALAGATYEQYF. CDR3 bases: TGTGCCAGCAGTGCTCTAGCGGGAGCTACCTACGAGCAGTACTTC.

This clonotype was detected only a few times. This chain uses TRBV27 with TRBJ1-5; the D gene is possibly TRBD1 (6 bases). Per the germline V gene, CDR1 is MNHEY and CDR2 is SMNVEV (reference sequence). Trimming removed 3 bases at V and 0 bases at J, with 12 bases between. The CDR3 covers 16 residues. CDR3 amino acids: CASSFSAGDSNQPQHF. Here the CDR3 DNA reads TGTGCCAGCAGTTTTTCCGCAGGGGATAGCAATCAGCCCCAGCATTTT.

This clonotype was detected ten times or more. The CDR3 reads CASSLSRGNTEAFF. As DNA, the CDR3 is TGTGCCAGCAGTTTAAGCAGGGGGAACACTGAAGCTTTCTTT. The J gene is TRBJ1-1, the V gene TRBV27; a possible D gene is TRBD1 (6 bases). Germline CDR1 is MNHEY and CDR2 is SMNVEV (reference sequence). There are 14 residues in the CDR3. Trimming took off 2 bases at V and 1 base at J, with 8 bases between the two ends.

The sample holds many counts of this clonotype. The chain links TRBV6-2 or TRBV6-3 to TRBJ2-7; D perhaps matches TRBD2 (5 bases). The CDR3 has 13 amino acids. Germline-derived CDR1 and CDR2 are MNHEY and SVGEGT. Trimming cost V 0 bases and J 3 bases, with 6 bases left between them. The CDR3 is CASSYSRVYEQYF. In DNA, the CDR3 is TGTGCCAGCAGTTACTCGAGGGTCTACGAGCAGTACTTC.

This clonotype was seen repeatedly, ten times or more. The chain joins TRBV18 to TRBJ2-7; tentatively, D is TRBD1 (6 bases). V lost 5 bases to trimming and J lost 1 base, with 12 bases between them. Germline V gives CDR1 KGHSH, CDR2 LQKENI. CDR3 size: 14 residues. CDR3 sequence: CASSMTGSSYEQYF. The CDR3, as DNA: TGTGCCAGCTCAATGACAGGTAGTTCCTACGAGCAGTACTTC.

Many counts were recorded for this clonotype. This rearrangement joins TRBV7-2 to TRBJ2-7, with D possibly being TRBD1 (6 bases). Germline V gene sequence: CDR1 SGHTA, CDR2 FQGNSA. Trimming removed 5 bases from V and 0 bases from J, with 17 bases in between. The CDR3 sequence is 16 residues long. The CDR3 sequence is CASSPVGGASSYEQYF. As DNA, the CDR3 is TGTGCCAGCAGCCCGGTAGGGGGAGCCAGCTCCTACGAGCAGTACTTC.

The sample holds many counts of this clonotype. J is TRBJ2-3 and V is TRBV7-8; D call uncertain. The length of the CDR3 is 13 residues. Germline V gene lookup returns CDR1 SGHVS and CDR2 FQNEAQ. Trimming pared 4 bases from V and 1 base from J, leaving 6 bases between. CDR3 sequence reads: CASSWGRTDTQYF. In DNA, the CDR3 is TGTGCCAGCAGCTGGGGTCGCACAGATACGCAGTATTTT.

This chain links TRBV19 with TRBJ1-1; D is perhaps TRBD1 (5 bases). Trimming cost V 3 bases and J 0 bases, with 8 bases left between them. CDR3 size: 14 residues. Germline CDR1 is LNHDA and CDR2 is SQIVND (reference sequence). CDR3 protein: CASSIRQLNTEAFF. As DNA, the CDR3 is TGTGCCAGTAGTATCCGACAGCTGAACACTGAAGCTTTCTTT.